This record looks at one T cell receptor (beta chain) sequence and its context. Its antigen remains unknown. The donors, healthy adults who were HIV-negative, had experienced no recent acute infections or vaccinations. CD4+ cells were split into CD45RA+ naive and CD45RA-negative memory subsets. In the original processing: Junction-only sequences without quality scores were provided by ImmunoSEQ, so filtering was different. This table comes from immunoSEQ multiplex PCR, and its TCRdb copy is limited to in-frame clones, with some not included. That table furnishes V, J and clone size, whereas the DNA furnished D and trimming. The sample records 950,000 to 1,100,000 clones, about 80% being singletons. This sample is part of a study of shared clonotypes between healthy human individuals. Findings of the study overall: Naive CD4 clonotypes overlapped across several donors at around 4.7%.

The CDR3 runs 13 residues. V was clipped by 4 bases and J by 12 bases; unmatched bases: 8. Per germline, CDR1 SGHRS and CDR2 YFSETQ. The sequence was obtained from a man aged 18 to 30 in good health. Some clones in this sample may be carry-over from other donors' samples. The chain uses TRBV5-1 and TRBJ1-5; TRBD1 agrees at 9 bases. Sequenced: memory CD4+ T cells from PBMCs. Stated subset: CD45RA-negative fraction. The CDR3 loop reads CASSLLGTGRQHF. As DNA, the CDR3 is TGCGCCAGCAGCCTGCTCGGGACAGGGCGCCAGCATTTT.